This T cell receptor beta chain was obtained from a study of blood T cell repertoires in COVID-19. At the level of the study: Acute and convalescent COVID-19 samples came from the United States, Italy and Spain.

The CDR3 runs 13 residues. Germline CDR1 and CDR2: KGHSY and FQNENV. The germline V and J ends were trimmed by 3 bases and 8 bases, with 13 bases remaining between them. The authors' processing: Reference gene primers were amplified, and this amplification served to estimate nucleated cell counts. The protocol was immunoSEQ multiplex PCR, while the TCRdb copy is restricted to in-frame clones and leaves out a portion. For V, J and clone size, that table is used; D and trimming come from the DNA. The profile shows roughly 60,000 clones, approximately 88% of them singletons. This receptor was taken from a human donor in a cohort sampled during active COVID-19. Specimen: peripheral blood. The genes are TRBV16 and TRBJ1-1; D remains unclear. CDR3 DNA: TGTGCCAGCAGCCACTTTACACGGAGGGAAGCTTTCTTT. This codes for CASSHFTRREAFF.